This TCR beta chain was captured in a study of regulatory T cells in long-lasting Graves disease. This clonotype was detected ten times or more. What it binds is not known. Both iRepertoire HTBI primers and Arm-PCR of CDR3 regions were used to build the TCR beta libraries. In TCRdb, the multiplex PCR reads were re-called with MiXCR into one record per CDR3 protein. This table holds approximately 350,000 distinct CDR3 sequences, roughly a sixth found once. V lost 0 bases to trimming and J lost 4 bases, with 12 bases between them. CDR3 length: 15 amino acids. From germline, CDR1 is MNHEY and CDR2 SMNVEV (reference sequence). Time point reported: newly diagnosed GD, antithyroid drugs for less than 3 months. Isolated PBMC RNA provided the starting material for the TCR library. General study results and limits: For persistent Graves' patients, TCR diversity was lower than for newly diagnosed ones. More public clonotypes were shared by persistent patients (approximately 3,000) than by new patients (roughly 870).

The same sample was also studied in work on T cells in Graves' hyperthyroidism and ophthalmopathy.

Sequences were derived from peripheral blood mononuclear cells (PBMCs), sampled at new diagnosis, from a patient treated with antithyroid drugs. The sequence was collected from a middle-aged man with Graves disease. The V gene is TRBV27, the J gene TRBJ1-2, with unresolved D. CDR3 DNA: TGTGCCAGCAGTTTATCGGGGAGCTTAGGCTATGGCTACACCTTC. Translation gives CASSLSGSLGYGYTF.